The 5 T cell receptor beta chains listed next were all sequenced from one sample in a study of T cell clonotyping in hematopoietic cell transplantation. TCRdb's copy holds only in-frame clones and misses some; the assay was immunoSEQ multiplex PCR. The sample holds approximately 70,000 clones; just under 95% are singletons and the top ten take under 2%. Source material: peripheral blood mononuclear cells. The source is a man aged 50 to 60 in good health. Some clones in this sample may be carry-over from other donors' samples.

This chain links TRBV27 with TRBJ2-1, with 10 nucleotides matching TRBD2. Trimming took 5 bases from V and 7 from J; bases not matched to a gene: 8. Germline V gene lookup returns CDR1 MNHEY and CDR2 SMNVEV (reference sequence). There are 15 residues in the CDR3. CDR3 sequence (DNA): TGTGCCAGCAGTCAAGCGGGAGGGCCAACAAATGAGCAGTTCTTC. Amino acid sequence: CASSQAGGPTNEQFF.

This chain joins TRBV30 and TRBJ1-2, with a possible D match to TRBD1 (5 bases). V was shortened by 4 bases and J by 7 bases, with 19 bases between the two germline ends. The CDR3 is 14 residues long. Per germline, CDR1 GTSNPN and CDR2 SVGIG (reference sequence). The CDR3 reads CAWNPGLSIGGYTF. The DNA of the CDR3 is TGTGCCTGGAATCCGGGACTCTCAATCGGTGGCTACACCTTC.

The CDR3 loop is CASRTPGQTHYEQYF. The CDR3 DNA sequence: TGTGCCAGCAGAACGCCGGGACAGACTCACTACGAGCAGTACTTC. V and J are TRBV6-6 and TRBJ2-7; 7 bases match TRBD1. Germline V gene lookup returns CDR1 MNHNY and CDR2 SVGAGI (reference sequence). The CDR3 spans 15 residues. V shed 6 bases, J shed 3 bases, and the junction held 11 bases outside the gene matches.

The chain links TRBV25-1 to TRBJ2-5; no definite D call. Trimming took off 8 bases at V and 4 bases at J, with 11 bases between the two ends. The germline gives CDR1 MGHDK, CDR2 SYGVNS. This CDR3 is built from 12 residues. CDR3 nucleotide sequence: TGTGCCAGCGGAAAGGTCGGAGAGACCCAGTACTTC. As protein: CASGKVGETQYF.

A note on this clone: The DNA is omitted, as the CDR3 cannot be located on it reliably, and the CDR3 follows TCRdb's listing. The CDR3 reads CASSKVAEGTSSYEQYF. This chain links TRBV21-1 with TRBJ2-7; the table's D call TRBD2 went unverified against the DNA. TRBV21-1 is described as a pseudogene. The CDR3 sequence runs 17 residues, both termini included.